The 21 T cell receptor beta chains in this list originate from one sample, sequenced in a study of molecular identifiers for immune sequencing clone quantification. TCRdb passed the PCR reads through MiXCR, listing each CDR3 protein once. This table has more than 300,000 distinct CDR3 sequences, 20% to 25% appearing once. Source material: naive CD8+ T cells from blood, with Jurkat cell RNA spiked in. Subset here: FACS-sorted CD8+CD4-CCR7+CD45RA+ naive T cells. All receptors come from a human donor in good health. Some libraries in this study had Jurkat cell RNA spiked in.

The sample holds many counts of this clonotype. The chain has TRBV7-2 and TRBJ2-3; 9 positions agree with TRBD2. Trimming took 1 base from V and 3 from J; bases not matched to a gene: 5. CDR3 length equals 16 residues. Germline V gene lookup returns CDR1 SGHTA and CDR2 FQGNSA. In nucleotides, the CDR3 is TGTGCCAGCAGCTTAGTTGCGGGGGGGCAAACAGATACGCAGTATTTT. This translates into CASSLVAGGQTDTQYF.

Many counts were recorded for this clonotype. The V and J genes are TRBV5-8 and TRBJ2-7, with D tentatively TRBD1 or TRBD2 (5 bases each). V lost 7 bases and J lost 4, with 12 bases in between. The CDR3 is 12 amino acids. Germline-derived CDR1 and CDR2 are SGHTS and YDEGEE. CDR3 DNA: TGTGCCAGCCTAAGAGGGGTGTACGAGCAGTACTTC. This codes for CASLRGVYEQYF.

This clonotype was detected many times. V is TRBV29-1 and J is TRBJ2-3, with 14 bases fitting TRBD2. The CDR3 totals 16 residues. The V and J ends lost 4 bases and 3 bases, in that order; junction bases with no gene match: 6. Germline V gives CDR1 SQVTM, CDR2 ANQGSEA. The CDR3 region is CSVVPWTSGGTDTQYF. The CDR3, as DNA: TGCAGCGTTGTACCTTGGACTAGCGGGGGGACAGATACGCAGTATTTT.

This clonotype was observed many times. V gene TRBV29-1 combines with J gene TRBJ2-3, with D possibly being TRBD1 (6 bases). CDR3 length: 14 amino acids. V was pared by 6 bases and J by 5 bases, with 18 bases between. From germline, CDR1 is SQVTM and CDR2 ANQGSEA. CDR3 loop: CSVPGGTFRDTQYF. Here the CDR3 DNA reads TGCAGCGTCCCCGGTGGGACATTCAGAGATACGCAGTATTTT.

This clonotype was picked up many times. This chain links TRBV7-2 with TRBJ2-7, with 10 positions matching TRBD2. The CDR3 has 16 residues. With 5 bases clipped from V and 0 bases from J, the junction kept 7 bases outside the gene matches. The V gene's germline CDR1 is SGHTA and CDR2 FQGNSA. The CDR3 is CASSPEAGGSSYEQYF. For the CDR3, the DNA is TGTGCCAGCAGCCCCGAAGCGGGGGGGAGCTCCTACGAGCAGTACTTC.

The V call is TRBV4-3, the J call TRBJ1-1; no firm D call. There are 15 residues in the CDR3. Germline lookup yields CDR1 LGHNA and CDR2 YSLEER. V lost 2 bases and J 2 bases, leaving 12 bases between the germline ends. CDR3 DNA sequence: TGCGCCAGCAGCCAATCAATCACAGCTAACACTGAAGCTTTCTTT. It specifies CASSQSITANTEAFF.

In the case of this clonotype: The CDR3 does not end in the conserved phenylalanine or tryptophan, so this is likely a read error. The rearrangement uses TRBV4-2 and TRBJ2-7, with D unresolved. The CDR3 has 13 residues. Germline-derived CDR1 and CDR2 are LGHNA and YNFKEQ. V dropped 0 bases and J dropped 3 bases, with 6 bases sitting between them. The chain's CDR3 is CASSQESVYEQYS. The CDR3 nucleotides are TGTGCCAGCAGCCAAGAGTCGGTCTACGAGCAGTACTCC.

This clonotype was detected ten times or more. The chain combines TRBV7-6 with TRBJ2-7, with 14 bases lining up with TRBD2. The length of the CDR3 is 16 residues. V lost 5 bases to trimming and J lost 3 bases; unmatched junction nucleotides: 6. CDR1 and CDR2 (germline): SGHVS, FNYEAQ. CDR3 in amino acids: CASSPGTSGSGYEQYF. The CDR3 bases are TGTGCCAGCAGCCCCGGGACTAGCGGGAGTGGCTACGAGCAGTACTTC.

This clonotype was picked up many times. V usage is TRBV15 and J usage is TRBJ2-6; D is perhaps TRBD2 (6 bases). CDR1 and CDR2 (germline): LNHNV, YYDKDF (reference sequence). Between the trimmed V and J ends, which lost 5 bases and 3 bases, there was a span of 20 bases. The CDR3 runs 18 residues. CDR3 in amino acids: CATSPQGGASYGANVLTF. CDR3 DNA: TGTGCCACCAGCCCCCAGGGAGGTGCGTCGTATGGGGCCAACGTCCTGACTTTC.

This clonotype was counted at least ten times. J is TRBJ2-1 and V is TRBV9; the D is unclear. In germline, CDR1 is SGDLS, CDR2 YYNGEE. V lost 0 bases, J lost 8 bases, and 12 bases lay in between. The CDR3 has 14 residues. CDR3 residues: CASSVAPGSHEQFF. In DNA form, the CDR3 reads TGTGCCAGCAGCGTAGCGCCGGGCAGCCATGAGCAGTTCTTC.

In the case of this clonotype: Just one base apart from a much larger clone, this may be a read error. The J gene is TRBJ1-1, the V gene TRBV3-1; maybe TRBD1 (5 bases). Germline V gene data show CDR1 as LGHDT and CDR2 as YNNKEL (reference sequence). The CDR3 sequence is 15 residues long. CDR3 protein: CAGSQDFGGYTEAFF. The CDR3 bases are TGTGCCGGCAGCCAAGATTTCGGGGGTTATACTGAAGCTTTCTTT.

Worth noting for this clonotype: A much larger clone lies one base from this, so it may be a read error. The chain has TRBV6-1 and TRBJ1-5, with TRBD1 identical over 7 bases. CDR1 is MNHNS, CDR2 SASEGT, per germline. This CDR3 has 16 residues. Here the CDR3 DNA reads TGTGCCAGCTGTCTCCCGGCAGGGGGAAGGTATCAGCCCCTGCATTTT. Amino acid sequence: CASCLPAGGRYQPLHF.

This clonotype has at least ten counts. The chain uses TRBV4-3 and TRBJ2-3; 9 bases are shared with TRBD2. The CDR3 is 16 residues long. Germline trimming cut 0 bases from V and 4 bases from J; bases unmatched to any gene: 5. Looked up from germline, CDR1 is LGHNA and CDR2 is YSLEER. The CDR3 here is CASSQDSASGADTQYF. CDR3 sequence (DNA): TGCGCCAGCAGCCAAGATTCGGCTAGCGGGGCAGATACGCAGTATTTT.

Comment on this clonotype: A read error may explain this, as a much larger clone is one base away. The gene calls are TRBV7-2 and TRBJ2-1; D is unresolved. From germline, CDR1 is SGHTA and CDR2 FQGNSA. The CDR3 is 12 residues long. V shed 1 base and J shed 12 bases, with 10 bases lying between them. In nucleotides, the CDR3 is TGTGCCAGCAGCTTAGTAGTCAGTGTGCAGTTCTTC. Its protein product is CASSLVVSVQFF.

CDR3 in amino acids: CASSSPGQNSSPLHF. The CDR3 nucleotides read TGTGCCAGCAGTTCACCCGGACAAAATAGTTCACCCCTCCACTTT. J is TRBJ1-6 and V is TRBV12-3 or TRBV12-4; perhaps TRBD1 as D (5 bases). The CDR3 is 15 amino acids. V was shortened by 4 bases and J by 9 bases, with 16 bases between the two germline ends.

The rearrangement links TRBV5-4 to TRBJ2-3; perhaps TRBD2 as D (6 bases). Trimming left V 4 bases short and J 1 base short, with 22 bases between. The CDR3 contains 18 residues. CDR1 is SGHNT and CDR2 is YYREEE in the germline V gene (reference sequence). The DNA for the CDR3 is TGTGCCAGCAGCCCCGACTTTGGAGGGCAAAGTCGCACAGATACGCAGTATTTT. Residues: CASSPDFGGQSRTDTQYF.

Remarks on this clonotype: A much more abundant neighbour one base away suggests this may be a read error. The chain has TRBV15 and TRBJ1-1; D remains unclear. The length of the CDR3 is 13 residues. In germline, CDR1 is LNHNV, CDR2 YYDKDF (reference sequence). The V end was cut by 0 bases, the J end by 2 bases, with 4 bases between. CDR3 in DNA: TGTGCCACCAGCAGAGAGGCAAACACTGAAGCTTTCTTT. Its protein product is CATSREANTEAFF.

The gene calls are TRBV19 and TRBJ1-2; D may be TRBD1 (5 bases). The V end was cut by 5 bases, the J end by 0 bases, with 16 bases between. This CDR3 is 16 amino acids long. The V gene's germline CDR1 is LNHDA and CDR2 SQIVND (reference sequence). The CDR3 is CASSGAGTKANYGYTF. Written as DNA, the CDR3 is TGTGCCAGTAGTGGAGCCGGGACTAAAGCTAACTATGGCTACACCTTC. The variable domain in full, completed from reference TRBV19 and TRBJ1-2, reads DGGITQSPKYLFRKEGQNVTLSCEQNLNHDAMYWYRQDPGQGLRLIYYSQIVNDFQKGDIAEGYSVSREKKESFPLTVTSAQKNPTAFYLCASSGAGTKANYGYTFGSGTRLTVV.

In this sample, this clonotype turned up many times. The CDR3 region is CASSQELSFHYGYTF. The CDR3 bases are TGCGCCAGCAGCCAAGAGCTGTCGTTTCACTATGGCTACACCTTC. The chain carries TRBV4-1 and TRBJ1-2; D remains unclear. The V gene's germline CDR1 is MGHRA and CDR2 YSYEKL. The V end lost 0 bases, the J end lost 3 bases, and 11 bases lay between the germline ends. The CDR3 consists of 15 residues.

The chain is built from TRBV9 and TRBJ2-7; TRBD2 matches at 8 bases. This CDR3 is built from 20 residues. The trim removed 0 bases at V and 3 bases at J, leaving 20 bases unmatched. Germline CDR1 SGDLS, CDR2 YYNGEE. The CDR3 DNA reads as TGTGCCAGCAGCGTAGCTTGCGGACACCGTAGAATAGCGGGGAACTACGAGCAGTACTTC. It is translated as CASSVACGHRRIAGNYEQYF.

This clonotype was found a few times. The chain employs TRBV12-3 or TRBV12-4 and TRBJ2-7, with D perhaps matching TRBD1 or TRBD2 (5 bases each). The CDR3 has 18 amino acids. Trimming took 2 bases from V and 0 from J, leaving 20 bases between them. As DNA, the CDR3 is TGTGCCAGCAGTTTATCCTCCATCAAGGGACCACGCTCCTACGAGCAGTACTTC. Protein product: CASSLSSIKGPRSYEQYF.